The sequence of this T cell receptor beta chain was determined in a study of T cell responses to AZD1222 COVID-19 vaccine. Study-wide background: Pooled samples include second doses given at about 4 or 12 weeks.

Measured with immunoSEQ multiplex PCR; TCRdb has only the in-frame clones, and not every one. This table has approximately 120,000 clones, 70% to 90% appearing once. Germline values: CDR1 MNHEY, CDR2 SMNVEV (reference sequence). The CDR3 extends over 16 amino acids. Germline trimming cut 3 bases from V and 6 bases from J; bases unmatched to any gene: 13. This material consisted of peripheral blood, taken on day 0 of AZD1222 vaccination. This sequence was found in an adult in good health. The V gene is TRBV27, the J gene TRBJ2-7; 8 bases align to TRBD1. CDR3: CASSLFRQGPGSEQYF. CDR3 coding DNA: TGTGCCAGCAGTTTGTTCCGACAGGGGCCCGGGAGCGAGCAGTACTTC.